The T cell receptor beta chain under discussion was sequenced for a study of blood T cell repertoires in COVID-19. Study-level information: There were acute and convalescent COVID-19 samples, and they came from the United States, Italy and Spain. T cells, B-cell-depleted T cells, or PBMCs provided the cDNA or gDNA that served as material.

The count of this clone is one. Per the original data handling: Estimated nucleated cell counts came from reference gene primer amplification. Method: immunoSEQ multiplex PCR; TCRdb's copy keeps in-frame clones and lacks some. D and trimming were read from the DNA, whereas the V and J calls and clone size are those reported in that table. Among around 700,000 clones listed, approximately 90% were seen once. The clonotype comes from a young woman with acute or convalescent COVID-19. Sequenced: peripheral blood.

The DNA for the CDR3 is TGTGCCAGCAGAAGCACACAGGCTCAGCCCCAGCATTTT. Amino acids: CASRSTQAQPQHF. The chain combines TRBV12-3 or TRBV12-4 with TRBJ1-5, with D tentatively TRBD1 (5 bases). The CDR3 spans 13 residues. The V and J ends lost 6 bases and 6 bases respectively, with 12 bases between them.